This T cell receptor beta chain stems from a study of blood T cells in healthy people across ages. The CDR3 covers 15 residues. V dropped 3 bases and J dropped 4 bases, with 15 bases sitting between them. Germline values: CDR1 SGDLS, CDR2 YYNGEE. For the second PCR, which ran for roughly 7 to 11 cycles, a sample-barcoded 5' primer and a J-beta primer mix were used. MiXCR, run by TCRdb on the 5' RACE reads, gives a single entry per CDR3 protein. The table includes about 510,000 distinct CDR3 sequences, about 25% detected once. Only a few counts were recorded for this clonotype. This sample was also put to use in a study of T cells of mothers and their children.

The clonotype comes from a boy aged 2 to 9 in good health. Sequencing used blood. The chain employs TRBV9 and TRBJ2-3; D is perhaps TRBD2 (5 bases). The CDR3 region has the DNA TGTGCCAGCAGCGAGAGCGGAAGCCCAGCAGATACGCAGTATTTT. Its translation is CASSESGSPADTQYF.